These T cell receptor beta chains were read from a single sample in a study of cytomegalovirus exposure and HLA in healthy donors. Sequenced by immunoSEQ multiplex PCR; TCRdb stores in-frame clones only, minus some. Of around 120,000 clones detected, around 89% appear once; the ten largest clones hold nearly 6.5%. Sequencing was carried out using PBMCs. The receptors were gathered from a woman aged 18-29 years in good health and CMV-seropositive. Both conserved end residues are part of each CDR3. The D gene is left open where the match is weak. Clone size is stated in some rows and not others, as once, few, many or a class when expanded.

D	V	J	size	DNA	CDR3
NA	TRBV5-1	TRBJ1-6	few	TGCGCCAGCAGCCCCGGGACACCGAGGTTGGCACCCCTCCACTTT	CASSPGTPRLAPLHF
NA	TRBV6-1	TRBJ1-3	NA	TGTGCCAGCAGTGAAGTGGGGCCCAACTCTGGAAACACCATATATTTT	CASSEVGPNSGNTIYF
TRBD2	TRBV5-4	TRBJ2-5	NA	TGTGCCAGCAGCTTGGGGAGGGAGGGAGAGACCCAGTACTTC	CASSLGREGETQYF
TRBD1	TRBV18	TRBJ1-1	once	TGTGCCAGCTCACCAGGCGCGGGACAGATAATGAACACTGAAGCTTTCTTT	CASSPGAGQIMNTEAFF
TRBD2	TRBV2	TRBJ2-1	NA	TGTGCCAGCAGTGATAGCGGGCCCTACAATGAGCAGTTCTTC	CASSDSGPYNEQFF
NA	TRBV19	TRBJ2-5	NA	TGTGCCAGTGCAAAGGACAGCCAAGAGACCCAGTACTTC	CASAKDSQETQYF
TRBD2	TRBV4-3	TRBJ2-3	NA	TGCGCCAGCAGCCAAGACCCGGGACTAGCGGGACGCGTGGATACGCAGTATTTT	CASSQDPGLAGRVDTQYF
TRBD2	TRBV4-2	TRBJ2-2	NA	TGTGCCAGCAGCCAAGATACTAAAGCGGGGGGTACCGGGGAGCTGTTTTTT	CASSQDTKAGGTGELFF
TRBD2	TRBV4-1	TRBJ2-7	NA	TGCGCCAGCAGCCAAGATTTGAGAGTTAGCGGGAGGGAAAGCTCCTACGAGCAGTACTTC	CASSQDLRVSGRESSYEQYF
NA	TRBV7-2	TRBJ2-7	NA	TGTGCCAGCAGTGCGCACAGGGTCAACGAGCAGTACTTC	CASSAHRVNEQYF
NA	TRBV18	TRBJ2-5	NA	TGTGCCAGCTCACCACCGGGGGCGTCAAGGGAGACCCAGTACTTC	CASSPPGASRETQYF
NA	TRBV27	TRBJ2-5	NA	TGTGCCAGCAGTCTCCAAGGGGCGAGGGAGACCCAGTACTTC	CASSLQGARETQYF
TRBD2	TRBV5-8	TRBJ2-1	once	TGTGCCAGCAGCGTGCTTGTAACTAGCGGGGGGGGCAATGAGCAGTTCTTC	CASSVLVTSGGGNEQFF
NA	TRBV6-6	TRBJ1-1	NA	TGTGCCAGCAGCTTGGATCCACAGGGCCGGGAAGCTTTCTTT	CASSLDPQGREAFF
NA	TRBV4-3	TRBJ2-1	NA	TGCGCCAGCAGCCAGGGGGCCGGGGACTATTTCAACAATGAGCAGTTCTTC	CASSQGAGDYFNNEQFF
NA	TRBV7-9	TRBJ2-5	NA	TGTGCCAGCAACGATTTGAGTTTGGAAGAGACCCAGTACTTC	CASNDLSLEETQYF
TRBD1	TRBV5-6	TRBJ2-7	NA	TGTGCCAGCAGCAGGAGGACAGGGGCCGAGCAGTACTTC	CASSRRTGAEQYF
TRBD1	TRBV9	TRBJ1-1	NA	TGTGCCAGCAGCGTTGGCTCCGGGACAGGAGGGTGGGGGAACACTGAAGCTTTCTTT	CASSVGSGTGGWGNTEAFF
TRBD1	TRBV28	TRBJ1-1	NA	TGTGCCAGCAGTTCTATGCGACAGGGCGGATTGGGCACTGAAGCTTTCTTT	CASSSMRQGGLGTEAFF
NA	TRBV6-1	TRBJ1-2	once	TGTGCCAGCAGTGACGGGGGTTTCGGTGGCTACACCTTC	CASSDGGFGGYTF
TRBD2	TRBV10-2	TRBJ2-2	NA	TGCGCCAGCCAGAACGGGCCAGCGGGGGTCACCGGGGAGCTGTTTTTT	CASQNGPAGVTGELFF
TRBD1	TRBV7-9	TRBJ1-1	NA	TGTGCCAGCAGCATCTGGACAGGGGCGAACACTGAAGCTTTCTTT	CASSIWTGANTEAFF
TRBD1	TRBV28	TRBJ1-5	NA	TGTGCCAGCAGTCTATACTCCCGACAGGGGCGACGGGGACTGGGTCAGCCCCAGCATTTT	CASSLYSRQGRRGLGQPQHF
NA	TRBV9	TRBJ2-1	NA	TGTGCCAGCAGCGTAGACACATACAATGAGCAGTTCTTC	CASSVDTYNEQFF
NA	TRBV4-3	TRBJ2-2	NA	TGCGCCAGCAGCCGAGAATCAGGGGCGAACACCGGGGAGCTGTTTTTT	CASSRESGANTGELFF
TRBD2	TRBV7-9	TRBJ2-3	NA	TGTGCCAGCAGCTTGGGGACTAGCGTTATCACAGATACGCAGTATTTT	CASSLGTSVITDTQYF
NA	TRBV27	TRBJ1-2	NA	TGTGCCAGCAGTTTGCGGGCAACCGCTAACTATGGCTACACCTTC	CASSLRATANYGYTF
NA	TRBV7-2	TRBJ2-3	once	TGTGCCAGCAGCTTTCTCAGGTCTTTTAGCACAGATACGCAGTATTTT	CASSFLRSFSTDTQYF
TRBD1	TRBV18	TRBJ1-5	once	TGTGCCAGCTCACCACAACAGGGGGCCTCTCAGCCCCAGCATTTT	CASSPQQGASQPQHF
TRBD2	TRBV10-2	TRBJ2-5	NA	TGCGCCAGCAGTCCCCTTCTAGCGGGGGAACAAGAGACCCAGTACTTC	CASSPLLAGEQETQYF
TRBD2	TRBV9	TRBJ2-2	NA	TGTGCCAGCAGAACCGGGACTAGAGGCGCCGGGGAGCTGTTTTTT	CASRTGTRGAGELFF
TRBD2	TRBV4-1	TRBJ2-3	NA	TGCGCCAGCAGCCTTGCGGGGGGCACAGATACGCAGTATTTT	CASSLAGGTDTQYF
NA	TRBV12-2	TRBJ2-7	NA	TGTGCAAGTCGCTTAGATTGTGAGGACTATGCCTACGAGCAGTACTTC	CASRLDCEDYAYEQYF
NA	TRBV6-5	TRBJ2-7	NA	TGTGCCAGCAGAGAGGTGGGTGATGTTCACGAGCAGTACTTC	CASREVGDVHEQYF
TRBD2	TRBV5-1	TRBJ2-2	NA	TGCGCCAGCAGCTTCTATGGCGGGGGGGCGAACACCGGGGAGCTGTTTTTT	CASSFYGGGANTGELFF
NA	TRBV7-2	TRBJ2-4	NA	TGTGCCAGCAGCCGAGACGGGGTCGTTCAGTACTTC	CASSRDGVVQYF
NA	TRBV29-1	TRBJ2-1	few	TGCAGCCCTAGAGGAGCGGTTAGCTCCTACAATGAGCAGTTCTTC	CSPRGAVSSYNEQFF
TRBD2	TRBV9	TRBJ2-1	NA	TGTGCCAGCAGCGAGGGACTAGAGCAGTTCTTC	CASSEGLEQFF
TRBD2	TRBV19	TRBJ2-3	NA	TGTGCCAGTAGTAGTCGGCTAGCGGGGCGAAGCACAGATACGCAGTATTTT	CASSSRLAGRSTDTQYF
NA	TRBV7-9	TRBJ1-2	NA	TGTGCCAGCAGCTTAATTCCGGAGAACTATGGCTACACCTTC	CASSLIPENYGYTF
NA	TRBV30	TRBJ2-7	NA	TGTGCCGACGAGGGTTGTAGGGAGTACTTC	CADEGCREYF
NA	TRBV18	TRBJ1-2	NA	TGTGCCAGCTCACCACCGATGGGCAGGGAGGGTCCTAACTATGGCTACACCTTC	CASSPPMGREGPNYGYTF
TRBD1	TRBV19	TRBJ1-1	few	TGTGCCAGTAGTACCTACAGACAGGGAAATTCTCGCGCTTTCTTT	CASSTYRQGNSRAFF
NA	TRBV7-2	TRBJ1-3	NA	TGTGCCAGCAGCTTGGGGGGGCATTCGAAAAACACCATATATTTT	CASSLGGHSKNTIYF
NA	TRBV6-1	TRBJ2-2	NA	TGTGCCAGCAGCGTGGACAGAAGGACCGGGGAGCTGTTTTTT	CASSVDRRTGELFF
TRBD1	TRBV19	TRBJ1-5	few	TGTGCCAGTAGGCCCCTGACAGGGGTTTTGAGCAATCAGCCCCAGCATTTT	CASRPLTGVLSNQPQHF
NA	TRBV7-9	TRBJ1-2	NA	TGTGCCAGCAGCGGGGGGGAGGGGCACGGCTACACCTTC	CASSGGEGHGYTF
NA	TRBV7-9	TRBJ2-3	NA	TGTGCCAGCACTACCCGGGGGGCCGGGACAGATACGCAGTATTTT	CASTTRGAGTDTQYF
NA	TRBV5-6	TRBJ2-1	NA	TGTGCCAGCAGCTCCATAACAGGGGGGGCCTACAATGAGCAGTTCTTC	CASSSITGGAYNEQFF
NA	TRBV10-3	TRBJ1-5	once	TGTGCTATCAGTCCCCCGGGTCTGGGGCCCCAGCATTTT	CAISPPGLGPQHF
NA	TRBV9	TRBJ2-7	NA	TGTGCCAGCAGCGAGGGGGTGGGTAGCGAGCAGTACTTC	CASSEGVGSEQYF
TRBD1	TRBV10-3	TRBJ1-5	NA	TGTGCCATCAGTGAGGACAGGGGCGATAATCAGCCCCAGCATTTT	CAISEDRGDNQPQHF
NA	TRBV19	TRBJ2-1	NA	TGTGCCAGTAGAGACCGGGGCACCCTAGCGCAGAGCTCCTACAATGAGCAGTTCTTC	CASRDRGTLAQSSYNEQFF
NA	TRBV28	TRBJ1-5	NA	TGTGCCAGCACGCGATCGGGGGGCAATCAGCCCCAGCATTTT	CASTRSGGNQPQHF
TRBD2	TRBV5-1	TRBJ2-7	NA	TGCGCCAGCAGCCTCCGAGGGACTAGCGGGGGGAATTACGAGCAGTACTTC	CASSLRGTSGGNYEQYF
TRBD2	TRBV9	TRBJ2-7	NA	TGTGCCAGCAGCGCGGGGGGTTGGGACGAGCAGTACTTC	CASSAGGWDEQYF
NA	TRBV6-6	TRBJ2-1	NA	TGTGCCAGCAGTTACACCGGTGAGCAGTTCTTC	CASSYTGEQFF
TRBD1	TRBV7-9	TRBJ2-7	NA	TGTGCCAGCAGTCAAACAGGGGGCGAGCAGTACTTC	CASSQTGGEQYF
NA	TRBV11-3	TRBJ2-5	NA	TGTGCCAGCAGCTCACGACAGCCTTGGGAGACCCAGTACTTC	CASSSRQPWETQYF
TRBD1	TRBV11-3	TRBJ2-5	NA	TGTGCCAGCAGCCTATACAGGGGTCAACAAGAGACCCAGTACTTC	CASSLYRGQQETQYF